A single T cell receptor beta chain is shown here with its context. The target antigen is unknown. The data derive from a study of T cells in localized non-small cell lung cancer. Findings and caveats of the study: Sequencing involved a lone tumor region, leaving heterogeneity possible.

This table comes from immunoSEQ multiplex PCR, and its TCRdb copy is limited to in-frame clones, with some not included. The sample holds 35,000 to 45,000 clones, around 79% seen once. The clonotype originates from a male donor at least 60 years old with stage III squamous cell lung carcinoma. The sample here was peripheral blood, taken before any cancer treatment.

The CDR3 DNA sequence: TGTGCCAGCAGCCTCAGGGGTTTTCAGCCCCAGCATTTT. As protein: CASSLRGFQPQHF. J is TRBJ1-5 and V is TRBV6-6, with D tentatively TRBD1 (6 bases). The V and J ends lost 6 bases and 6 bases respectively, with 12 bases between them. From germline, CDR1 is MNHNY and CDR2 SVGAGI (reference sequence). The CDR3 runs 13 residues.